This TCR beta chain was sequenced in a study of T cells in Graves' hyperthyroidism and ophthalmopathy (dated by TCRdb to between 2018 and 2020). Background on the whole study: Peripheral blood was sampled at the time of initial diagnosis, prior to any treatment. To identify TCR V-J signatures that set the groups apart, the researchers used a discovery cohort of 90 to 100 patients, made up of under 45 with Graves' ophthalmopathy and about 59 with stable Graves' hyperthyroidism. Whether ophthalmopathy could be predicted prospectively was tested in an independent validation cohort made up of under 20 hyperthyroidism patients plus 17 patients who later progressed to ophthalmopathy. The roughly 91 discovery patients were randomly divided into training and test sets at a 7:3 ratio. The study also compared thyroid tissue and blood T-cell repertoires from a handful of Graves' hyperthyroidism patients. Once sampling was done, hyperthyroidism patients were given methimazole at a starting dose of 30 mg daily, whereas ophthalmopathy patients were given high-dose intravenous methylprednisolone. TCR Vbeta CDR3 sequencing of some 140 peripheral blood samples (43 ophthalmopathy, 75 or so hyperthyroidism and some 17 progressor patients) is reported in the paper. General conclusions and limits of the study: Blood samples also contained most of the expanded thyroid clonotypes (frequency above 0.001), which suggests that blood repertoires may reflect thyroid immune responses. Sample size was not statistically predetermined, and blinding of investigators to group allocation was not performed. During validation, the model predicted progression to ophthalmopathy a median of around six months ahead of onset, with approximately 71% sensitivity and around 72% specificity. Ophthalmopathy was separated from stable hyperthyroidism by a 13 V-J signature model, with about 86% sensitivity and just over 81% specificity obtained in cross-validation and 80%/75% obtained in testing.

Hyperthyroidism patients were aged 18 to 65 years and newly diagnosed, with disease duration of less than 2 months. Any patient with an uncontrolled infection, another autoimmune disease, pregnancy or lactation was excluded. Diagnoses were established on the basis of clinical symptoms, serum thyroxine and TRAb, thyroid ultrasound, and orbital computed tomography. For progressor patients, blood was drawn at the first diagnosis of hyperthyroidism, before any ophthalmopathy symptoms had appeared. PBMCs were separated from roughly 10 ml of fresh peripheral blood using Ficoll-Paque density gradient centrifugation. Patients classed as progressors first received a Graves' hyperthyroidism diagnosis and then went on to develop ophthalmopathy during follow-up. Total RNA was extracted with Trizol reagent, and quality was checked on an Agilent 2100 Bioanalyzer. The TCR beta CDR3 regions were amplified from the RNA transcripts. For the first round of RT-PCR on the TCR CDR3, the HTBI primer set was used together with the Qiagen OneStep RT-PCR kit. A second multiplex PCR round built the libraries, followed by size selection and purification. Paired-end sequencing of the libraries was performed with 100 bp reads on an Illumina HiSeq2000. In the original analysis: SOAPnuke was used to process the raw data, throwing out any read that contained adapters or uncalled bases, had a mean Phred below 15, or lacked an exact constant-primer or identifier match. COPE v1.2.5 was used to merge high-quality paired reads, and clonotypes were defined as unique nucleotide sequences. MiTCR v1.1 was used to align clonotypes to the IMGT TRBV, TRBD and TRBJ reference segments. Analysis was restricted to V-J combinations with a frequency above 0.0001, which covered about 99% of repertoires. A TCS score was defined as the ratio of F50 (clonal expansion) to E x V (chaos), with BLOSUM62-based TCRdist applied between CDR3 peptides within each V-J. Welch's t-statistics and random forest reduced around 510 V-J features to roughly 13, which were used in a naive Bayes classifier (R e1071). TCRdb took the public reads, trimmed them with fastp at Q25, ran MiXCR for clone calling and kept in-frame beta chains. Each record represents a unique CDR3 protein, reported with the most common genes and DNA among its rows. These V and J calls originate from TCRdb's pipeline instead of the authors' own analysis. This sample holds hundreds of thousands of distinct CDR3 sequences; roughly 20% were observed only once. The top ten hold 16% of the sample.

There are many counts of this clonotype. Its antigen target is currently unknown. Base qualities are not at hand, and no much larger clone is one base apart. CDR1 SGHTA and CDR2 FQGNSA were looked up in the germline V gene. Taken from cysteine to phenylalanine, the CDR3 has 15 residues. Only the CDR3 region is kept as DNA, spanning 45 bases read in frame from base 1. V ends up 1 base short and J 3 bases short, with an unmatched junction base count of 1. The specimen was blood. The TCR sequence derives from a woman in her forties or fifties with Graves' hyperthyroidism that later progressed to Graves' ophthalmopathy. The receptor chain draws on TRBV7-2 and TRBJ2-2; 8 of the junction bases match TRBD2. Here the CDR3 is given as CASSLVSGDTGELFF. The sequence in DNA is TGTGCCAGCAGCTTAGTTAGCGGGGACACCGGGGAGCTGTTTTTT.